This is a list of T cell receptor beta chains from one sample in a study of blood T cell repertoires in COVID-19. Generated by immunoSEQ multiplex PCR, the TCRdb table keeps only in-frame clones and is missing some. The sample includes approximately 170,000 clones, roughly nine tenths of them seen just once. Material: peripheral blood. Receptor source: a woman aged 70-85 years with acute or convalescent COVID-19. The CDR3 runs from the conserved cysteine through the conserved F or W. The order of the fields is CDR3 length, J gene, V gene, D gene, clone size, CDR3 protein, CDR3 DNA. A D gene is named only where the DNA matches it firmly. A clone size is listed for some rows: how often the clone was seen (once, few, many), or a class if it is expanded.

len: 16; j_gene: TRBJ2-3; v_gene: TRBV7-9; d_gene: TRBD2; abundance: -; CDR3aa: CASSSLAGDFSDTQYF; CDR3nt: TGTGCCAGCAGCTCACTAGCGGGAGATTTCTCAGATACGCAGTATTTT
len: 15; j_gene: TRBJ2-7; v_gene: TRBV7-2; d_gene: -; abundance: -; CDR3aa: CASSPGGGYSYEQYF; CDR3nt: TGTGCCAGCAGCCCTGGGGGCGGCTACTCCTACGAGCAGTACTTC
len: 14; j_gene: TRBJ2-5; v_gene: TRBV11-2; d_gene: TRBD2; abundance: -; CDR3aa: CASRRAGKQETQYF; CDR3nt: TGTGCCAGCAGGCGAGCGGGGAAGCAAGAGACCCAGTACTTC
len: 15; j_gene: TRBJ1-4; v_gene: TRBV5-1; d_gene: TRBD1; abundance: -; CDR3aa: CASSGGQGGGEKLFF; CDR3nt: TGCGCCAGCAGCGGTGGACAGGGGGGAGGAGAAAAACTGTTTTTT
len: 16; j_gene: TRBJ2-5; v_gene: TRBV11-2; d_gene: TRBD2; abundance: once; CDR3aa: CASSRRLAGVRETQYF; CDR3nt: TGTGCCAGCAGCCGTAGACTAGCGGGAGTCCGGGAGACCCAGTACTTC
len: 15; j_gene: TRBJ2-1; v_gene: TRBV27; d_gene: TRBD2; abundance: -; CDR3aa: CASSLGTSGANEQFF; CDR3nt: TGTGCCAGCAGTTTAGGGACTAGCGGGGCCAATGAGCAGTTCTTC
len: 14; j_gene: TRBJ1-2; v_gene: TRBV7-2; d_gene: TRBD1; abundance: -; CDR3aa: CASSLTGTGVGYTF; CDR3nt: TGTGCCAGCAGCTTAACCGGGACAGGGGTTGGCTACACCTTC
len: 17; j_gene: TRBJ2-3; v_gene: TRBV18; d_gene: TRBD2; abundance: -; CDR3aa: CASSPYGTSGSTDTQYF; CDR3nt: TGTGCCAGCTCACCATATGGGACTAGCGGGAGCACAGATACGCAGTATTTT
len: 15; j_gene: TRBJ1-6; v_gene: TRBV3-1/TRBV3-2; d_gene: TRBD1; abundance: few; CDR3aa: CASSQAGQINSPLHF; CDR3nt: TGTGCCAGCAGCCAAGCGGGACAGATCAATTCACCCCTCCACTTT
len: 16; j_gene: TRBJ2-5; v_gene: TRBV13; d_gene: TRBD1; abundance: -; CDR3aa: CASSLGGTGGGETQYF; CDR3nt: TGTGCCAGCAGCTTAGGCGGTACAGGGGGCGGTGAGACCCAGTACTTC
len: 14; j_gene: TRBJ1-2; v_gene: TRBV7-9; d_gene: TRBD1; abundance: -; CDR3aa: CASSLGQGAPGYTF; CDR3nt: TGTGCCAGCAGCTTGGGACAGGGGGCGCCTGGCTACACCTTC
len: 15; j_gene: TRBJ1-6; v_gene: TRBV6-1; d_gene: TRBD1; abundance: -; CDR3aa: CASSDGGTANSPLHF; CDR3nt: TGTGCCAGCAGTGACGGCGGGACAGCTAATTCACCCCTCCACTTT
len: 15; j_gene: TRBJ2-1; v_gene: TRBV24-1; d_gene: TRBD1; abundance: -; CDR3aa: CATSDLGTGYNEQFF; CDR3nt: TGTGCCACCAGTGATTTGGGGACAGGGTACAATGAGCAGTTCTTC
len: 17; j_gene: TRBJ2-6; v_gene: TRBV5-8; d_gene: -; abundance: -; CDR3aa: CASSLTSVYSGANVLTF; CDR3nt: TGTGCCAGCAGCTTGACCTCAGTTTACTCTGGGGCCAACGTCCTGACTTTC
len: 13; j_gene: TRBJ2-1; v_gene: TRBV2; d_gene: -; abundance: -; CDR3aa: CASTQQGYGEQFF; CDR3nt: TGTGCCAGCACTCAACAGGGTTACGGTGAGCAGTTCTTC
len: 15; j_gene: TRBJ1-2; v_gene: TRBV4-1; d_gene: TRBD1; abundance: -; CDR3aa: CASSPTYRGSYGYTF; CDR3nt: TGCGCCAGCAGCCCTACCTACAGGGGGTCATATGGCTACACCTTC
len: 15; j_gene: TRBJ2-7; v_gene: TRBV18; d_gene: -; abundance: -; CDR3aa: CASSRPGQGTYEQYF; CDR3nt: TGTGCCAGCTCACGGCCGGGACAAGGCACCTACGAGCAGTACTTC
len: 14; j_gene: TRBJ2-7; v_gene: TRBV5-1; d_gene: TRBD2; abundance: -; CDR3aa: CASSSAGLVNEQYF; CDR3nt: TGCGCCAGCAGCTCCGCGGGACTAGTGAACGAGCAGTACTTC